This T cell receptor beta chain was sequenced for a study of memory CD4+ T cells and cytomegalovirus serostatus. Single viable CD3+CD4+CD8-CD45RO+ cells were sorted as the memory CD4+ T cells. CDR3 length: 14 amino acids. The germline CDR1 and CDR2 sequences are SGHRS and YFSETQ. Between the trimmed V and J ends, which lost 6 bases and 3 bases, there was a span of 16 bases. TCRdb's table, derived via immunoSEQ multiplex PCR, lists solely in-frame clones and lacks some. The sample lists some 54,000 clones, around 83% occurring once. This chain links TRBV5-1 with TRBJ2-7, with D perhaps matching TRBD1 (5 bases). The sequencing input was memory CD4+ T cells from blood. This sequence originates from an adult in good health and CMV-seropositive. The CDR3 nucleotides read TGCGCCAGCACCTCAACCCCAGGGATCTACGAGCAGTACTTC. This encodes CASTSTPGIYEQYF.